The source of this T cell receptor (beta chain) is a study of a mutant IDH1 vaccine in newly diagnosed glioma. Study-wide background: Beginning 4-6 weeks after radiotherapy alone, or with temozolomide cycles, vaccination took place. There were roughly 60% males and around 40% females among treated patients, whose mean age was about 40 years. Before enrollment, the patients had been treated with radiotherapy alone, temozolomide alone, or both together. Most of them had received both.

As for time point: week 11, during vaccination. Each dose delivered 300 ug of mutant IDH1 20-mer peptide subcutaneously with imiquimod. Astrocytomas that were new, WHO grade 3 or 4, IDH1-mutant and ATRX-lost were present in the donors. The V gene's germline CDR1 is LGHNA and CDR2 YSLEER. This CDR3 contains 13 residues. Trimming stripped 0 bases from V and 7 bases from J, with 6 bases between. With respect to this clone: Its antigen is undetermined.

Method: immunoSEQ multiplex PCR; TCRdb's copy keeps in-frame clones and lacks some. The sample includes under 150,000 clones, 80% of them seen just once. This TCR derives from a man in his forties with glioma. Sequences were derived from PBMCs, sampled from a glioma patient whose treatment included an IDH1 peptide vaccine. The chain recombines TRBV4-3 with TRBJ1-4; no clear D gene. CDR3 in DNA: TGCGCCAGCAGCCAAGATAGACGTGAAAAACTGTTTTTT. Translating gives CASSQDRREKLFF.